This T cell receptor beta chain was identified during a study of PD-L1 blockade in urothelial cancer. In the study overall: Blood yielded a median of about 140,000 T cells per sample.

TCRdb's table, derived via immunoSEQ multiplex PCR, lists solely in-frame clones and lacks some. The table has about 120,000 clones, around 86% seen once. Study-wide results and caveats: Durable benefit accompanied greater 3-week expansion of tumor-associated blood clones.

Note on this clone: Its antigen is still unknown.

The time point is: peripheral blood 6 weeks after treatment start. This clonotype was sampled from a man aged 50-60 years with urothelial cancer. Sequencing used PBMCs, obtained around atezolizumab (anti-PD-L1) treatment.

The CDR3 protein is CASSSGTGASPGGYTF. In nucleotides, the CDR3 is TGTGCCAGCAGTTCCGGGACAGGAGCCTCTCCGGGTGGCTACACCTTC. The gene calls are TRBV6-5 and TRBJ1-2; TRBD1 matches 8 bases. The CDR3 covers 16 residues. Unmatched junction bases numbered 14, after V lost 4 bases and J lost 7 bases. Germline CDR1 reads MNHEY; CDR2 reads SVGAGI.